The clone carrying this T cell receptor (beta chain) was detected a few times. What it recognizes is unknown. Trimming took off 0 bases at V and 0 bases at J, with 29 bases between the two ends. The length of the CDR3 is 22 residues. Germline V CDR1 and CDR2: SGDLS, YYNGEE. This record belongs to a study of T-cell memory formation after mild COVID-19. Across the whole study: TCR clusters were mostly donor specific.

With constant-segment primers, 5'RACE yielded cDNA libraries of TCR alpha and TCR beta that carried sample barcodes and UMIs. TCRdb reprocessed the 5' RACE reads with MiXCR, giving one entry per CDR3 protein. This repertoire shows some 150,000 distinct CDR3 sequences, 15% to 20% found once; its top ten account for 2% to 2.5%. Broader study findings: CD4+ contracting clones were mainly CM and EM; CD8+ ones, EMRA. The finding that pre-infection memory included some responding clones suggested that cross-reactive memory joined.

The sample was PBMCs or a T cell subset sorted from them (not recorded which). This chain uses TRBV9 with TRBJ2-3; D is perhaps TRBD1 (6 bases). This receptor was identified in an adult woman who had mild COVID-19 (a few samples of this study predate the infection). Cell type and time point are not known. The CDR3 region is CASSVDGQQGPHIPTSTDTQYF. CDR3 coding DNA: TGTGCCAGCAGCGTAGACGGTCAACAGGGACCCCACATCCCAACTAGCACAGATACGCAGTATTTT.